The 21 T cell receptor beta chains below come from one sample, sequenced in a study of early T cells in non-severe SARS-CoV-2 infection. One entry per CDR3 protein results from TCRdb running MiXCR on the 5' RACE reads. Found here are 70,000 to 95,000 distinct CDR3 sequences, roughly 14% of them singletons; the top ten hold 0.58%. Sequences were obtained from whole blood. The receptor set was obtained from an adult who was a healthcare worker with PCR-confirmed SARS-CoV-2 infection or an uninfected control (not recorded which).

The gene calls are TRBV2 and TRBJ2-7, with 7 bases identical to TRBD1. The CDR3 length is 14 residues. The ends lost 6 bases at V and 9 bases at J; junction bases unmatched: 14. Germline V gene lookup returns CDR1 SNHLY and CDR2 FYNNEI. The CDR3 reads CASSPNLQGIAQYV. In DNA form, the CDR3 reads TGTGCCAGCAGCCCTAATCTACAGGGGATTGCGCAGTACGTC.

This clonotype was seen a few times. The V call is TRBV7-2, the J call TRBJ2-4; maybe TRBD1 (5 bases). V was trimmed by 1 base and J by 12 bases, leaving 7 bases between them. The germline CDR1 and CDR2 sequences are SGHTA and FQGNSA. CDR3 length: 11 amino acids. CDR3 sequence reads: CASSLGTPQYF. The CDR3 coding sequence is TGTGCCAGCAGCTTAGGGACACCTCAGTACTTC. The full variable domain, in which reference TRBV7-2 and TRBJ2-4 provide the parts outside the CDR3, is GAGVSQSPSNKVTEKGKDVELRCDPISGHTALYWYRQSLGQGLEFLIYFQGNSAPDKSGLPSDRFSAERTGGSVSTLTIQRTQQEDSAVYLCASSLGTPQYFGAGTRLSVL.

In this sample, this clonotype turned up a few times. This chain connects TRBV3-1 to TRBJ2-7; 9 bases map to TRBD2. The CDR3 loop spans 15 amino acids. The ends lost 1 base at V and 3 bases at J; junction bases unmatched: 4. Germline V lookup: CDR1 LGHDT, CDR2 YNNKEL (reference sequence). This CDR3 is CASSQASAGGYEQYV. CDR3 nucleotide sequence: TGTGCCAGCAGCCAAGCTTCAGCGGGGGGCTACGAGCAGTACGTC.

The gene calls are TRBV5-6 and TRBJ1-5, with no clear D. Trimming pared 0 bases from V and 2 bases from J, leaving 9 bases between. This CDR3 has 15 residues. Germline loops: CDR1 SGHDT, CDR2 YYEEEE. The CDR3 region is CASSLGRPGNQPQHF. The CDR3 region has the DNA TGTGCCAGCAGCTTGGGACGGCCTGGCAATCAGCCCCAGCATTTT.

This chain uses TRBV11-2 with TRBJ2-1; D may be TRBD2 (7 bases). The CDR3 sequence is 15 residues long. Germline V gene sequence: CDR1 SGHAT, CDR2 FQNNGV. V lost 5 bases and J 4 bases, leaving 15 bases between the germline ends. This CDR3 reads CASSAGGRGYNEQFF. For the CDR3, the DNA is TGTGCCAGCAGCGCCGGGGGGCGTGGATACAATGAGCAGTTCTTC.

This clonotype appeared many times. CDR3 in DNA: TGCAGTGCTTGCGAACAGGGGATCGGGGAGCTGTTTTTT. Its protein is CSACEQGIGELFF. The gene calls are TRBV20-1 and TRBJ2-2; TRBD1 matches at 7 bases. CDR1 DFQATT and CDR2 SNEGSKA come from the germline V gene (reference sequence). CDR3 size: 13 residues. J lost 7 bases, V lost 5 bases, and 7 bases had no gene match.

This clonotype was seen a handful of times. This rearrangement joins TRBV5-1 to TRBJ1-4; D gene ambiguous. The CDR3 has 15 amino acids. The germline V and J ends were trimmed by 0 bases and 6 bases, with 12 bases remaining between them. Germline CDR1 reads SGHRS; CDR2 reads YFSETQ. As DNA, the CDR3 is TGCGCCAGCAGCTTGGGAGGTCGTCAGTATGAAAAACTGTTTTTT. Protein: CASSLGGRQYEKLFF.

The chain combines TRBV19 with TRBJ1-2; D ambiguous. The V end was cut by 3 bases, the J end by 6 bases, with 14 bases between. CDR3 length equals 14 residues. CDR1 is LNHDA, CDR2 SQIVND, per germline (reference sequence). The CDR3 coding sequence is TGTGCCAGTAGTATTCAGCCCCAGGTACATGGCTACACCTTC. As protein: CASSIQPQVHGYTF.

This clonotype was observed a few times. J is TRBJ2-4 and V is TRBV12-3 or TRBV12-4; 10 nucleotides agree with TRBD1. This CDR3 has 15 amino acids. V lost 5 bases, J lost 9 bases, and 10 bases stayed unmatched. The CDR3 is CASSPWTGGAGIQYF. In nucleotides, the CDR3 is TGTGCCAGCAGTCCCTGGACAGGGGGAGCGGGCATTCAGTACTTC.

The chain carries TRBV4-1 and TRBJ1-4; 9 positions match TRBD1. V was pared by 3 bases and J by 4 bases, with 6 bases of the junction left unmatched. Germline CDR1 reads MGHRA; CDR2 reads YSYEKL. The CDR3 is 16 amino acids. The CDR3 DNA reads TGCGCCAGCAGCCAGTCGGACAGGGGAAATAATGAAAAACTGTTTTTT. This gives the protein CASSQSDRGNNEKLFF.

This clonotype came up many times. The V gene is TRBV6-6, the J gene TRBJ2-1, with 7 bases identical to TRBD1. CDR3 size: 15 residues. Germline V gives CDR1 MNHNY, CDR2 SVGAGI (reference sequence). Unmatched junction bases numbered 6, after V lost 5 bases and J lost 2 bases. As DNA, the CDR3 is TGTGCCAGCAGTCCACAGGGGCACCCCTACAATGAGCAGTTCTTC. Amino acid sequence: CASSPQGHPYNEQFF.

Ten or more counts support this clonotype. Written as DNA, the CDR3 is TGCAGCGTTGGGACAGGGGGTCGGCATGAGCAGTTCTTC. Translating it yields CSVGTGGRHEQFF. The chain joins TRBV29-1 to TRBJ2-1; 10 nucleotides match TRBD1. The CDR3 has 13 residues. Germline CDR1 reads SQVTM; CDR2 reads ANQGSEA. The V segment lost 4 bases and the J segment 8 bases; nucleotides outside the gene matches: 5.

This clonotype has more than one count but fewer than ten. This sequence joins TRBV5-5 and TRBJ2-1, with a possible D match to TRBD2 (6 bases). Trimming took 3 bases from V and 0 from J, leaving 13 bases between them. This CDR3 is built from 16 residues. Germline V gene lookup returns CDR1 SGHKS and CDR2 YYEKEE (reference sequence). The DNA of the CDR3 is TGTGCCAGCAGCTGGGGCGGGGACCTCTCCTACAATGAGCAGTTCTTC. Translated: CASSWGGDLSYNEQFF.

The table lists this clonotype with a few counts. This rearrangement joins TRBV2 to TRBJ2-6, with D unresolved. The germline V and J ends were trimmed by 6 bases and 0 bases, with 12 bases remaining between them. Per the germline V gene, CDR1 is SNHLY and CDR2 is FYNNEI. This CDR3 region has 16 residues. The CDR3: CASRMGLSSGANVLTF. The CDR3 coding sequence is TGTGCCAGCAGGATGGGCTTAAGCTCTGGGGCCAACGTCCTGACTTTC.

This clonotype was detected a few times. The genes are TRBV7-6 and TRBJ2-5; 15 bases align to TRBD2. The CDR3 runs to 16 residues. Germline V CDR1 and CDR2: SGHVS, FNYEAQ. Losses at the gene ends were 5 bases for V and 4 bases for J; bases not matched to a gene: 5. The CDR3 DNA reads TGTGCCAGCAGCGTGGGACTAGCGGGGGGAGGAGAGACCCAGTACTTC. This encodes CASSVGLAGGGETQYF.

This clonotype was seen at least ten times. CDR3 protein: CASSYLGAMNTEAFF. The CDR3 DNA sequence: TGTGCCAGCAGTTACCTGGGGGCAATGAACACTGAAGCTTTCTTT. The rearrangement joins TRBV6-5 to TRBJ1-1, with D possibly matching TRBD1 (6 bases). Germline lookup yields CDR1 MNHEY and CDR2 SVGAGI. Trimming removed 2 bases at V and 0 bases at J, with 10 bases between. The CDR3 contains 15 residues.

To note about this clonotype: A junction boundary mismatches the germline segment, possibly from a read error. This chain uses TRBV3-1 with TRBJ2-3; 7 bases align to TRBD2. The germline V gene has CDR1 LGHDT and CDR2 YNNKEL (reference sequence). This CDR3 contains 13 residues. CDR3 in DNA: TGTGCCAGCGGGGGGGAAGCCACACATACGCAGTATTTT. This sequence encodes CASGGEATHTQYF.

The J gene is TRBJ2-2, the V gene TRBV2; no definite D call. The CDR3 covers 15 residues. Germline assignment: CDR1 SNHLY and CDR2 FYNNEI. Trimming cost V 4 bases and J 0 bases, with 9 bases left between them. The CDR3, as DNA: TGTGCCAGCAGTGTTCGGTATGCGAACACCGGGGAGCTGTTTTTT. This encodes CASSVRYANTGELFF.

This clonotype was seen a few times. J is TRBJ1-6 and V is TRBV10-2; D is perhaps TRBD1 (6 bases). The CDR3 is 15 residues long. The germline V and J ends were trimmed by 10 bases and 10 bases, with 23 bases remaining between them. Germline loops: CDR1 WSHSY, CDR2 SAAADI. CDR3 sequence (DNA): TGCGCCACGAGGGGGGTTACGCGAATGGGGTCACCCCTCCACTTT. Encoded protein: CATRGVTRMGSPLHF.

The chain uses TRBV20-1 and TRBJ1-5; D remains unclear. Germline V CDR1 and CDR2: DFQATT, SNEGSKA (reference sequence). The CDR3 loop spans 14 amino acids. The germline V and J ends were trimmed by 6 bases and 3 bases, with 15 bases remaining between them. CDR3 residues: CSANRASDNQPQHF. CDR3 bases: TGCAGTGCCAATAGGGCGTCCGACAATCAGCCCCAGCATTTT.

This rearrangement joins TRBV18 to TRBJ2-3; a weak D match, TRBD2 (5 bases). This CDR3 contains 13 residues. Trimming shortened V by 4 bases and J by 5 bases, and 10 bases separated the two germline ends. CDR1 and CDR2 from the germline V gene are KGHSH and LQKENI. The CDR3 protein is CASSQSSVDTQYF. The CDR3 DNA sequence: TGTGCCAGCTCACAGAGTAGCGTAGATACGCAGTATTTT. The full variable domain, rest sourced from reference TRBV18 and TRBJ2-3, is NAGVMQNPRHLVRRRGQEARLRCSPMKGHSHVYWYRQLPEEGLKFMVYLQKENIIDESGMPKERFSAEFPKEGPSILRIQQVVRGDSAAYFCASSQSSVDTQYFGPGTRLTVL.